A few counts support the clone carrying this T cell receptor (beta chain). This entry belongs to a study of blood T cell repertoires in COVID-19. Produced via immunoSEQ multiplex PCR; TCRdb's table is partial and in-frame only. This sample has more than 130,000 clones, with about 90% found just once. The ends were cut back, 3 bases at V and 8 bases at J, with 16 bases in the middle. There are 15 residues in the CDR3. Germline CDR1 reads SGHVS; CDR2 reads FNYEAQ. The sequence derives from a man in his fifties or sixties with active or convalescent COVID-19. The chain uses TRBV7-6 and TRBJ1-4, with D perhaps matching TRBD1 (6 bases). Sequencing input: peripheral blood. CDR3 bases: TGTGCCAGCAGCTTGGGAGGGGGAAAAAAAGAAAAACTGTTTTTT. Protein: CASSLGGGKKEKLFF. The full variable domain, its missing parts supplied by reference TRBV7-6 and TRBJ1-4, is GAGVSQSPRYKVTKRGQDVALRCDPISGHVSLYWYRQALGQGPEFLTYFNYEAQQDKSGLPNDRFSAERPEGSISTLTIQRTEQRDSAMYRCASSLGGGKKEKLFFGSGTQLSVL.